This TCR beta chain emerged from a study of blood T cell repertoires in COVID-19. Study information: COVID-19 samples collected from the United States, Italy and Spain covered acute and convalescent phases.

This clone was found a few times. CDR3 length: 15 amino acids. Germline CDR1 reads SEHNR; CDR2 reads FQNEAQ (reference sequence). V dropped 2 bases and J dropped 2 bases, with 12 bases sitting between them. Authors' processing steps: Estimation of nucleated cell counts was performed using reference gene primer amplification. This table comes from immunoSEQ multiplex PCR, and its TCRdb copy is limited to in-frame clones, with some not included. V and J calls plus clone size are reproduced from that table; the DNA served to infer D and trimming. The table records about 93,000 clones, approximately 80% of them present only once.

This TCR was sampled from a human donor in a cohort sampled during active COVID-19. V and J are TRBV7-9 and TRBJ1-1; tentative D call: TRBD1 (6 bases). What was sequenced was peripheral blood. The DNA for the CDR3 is TGTGCCAGCAGCTTAAGGGCAGGGGAAAACACTGAAGCTTTCTTT. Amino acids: CASSLRAGENTEAFF.